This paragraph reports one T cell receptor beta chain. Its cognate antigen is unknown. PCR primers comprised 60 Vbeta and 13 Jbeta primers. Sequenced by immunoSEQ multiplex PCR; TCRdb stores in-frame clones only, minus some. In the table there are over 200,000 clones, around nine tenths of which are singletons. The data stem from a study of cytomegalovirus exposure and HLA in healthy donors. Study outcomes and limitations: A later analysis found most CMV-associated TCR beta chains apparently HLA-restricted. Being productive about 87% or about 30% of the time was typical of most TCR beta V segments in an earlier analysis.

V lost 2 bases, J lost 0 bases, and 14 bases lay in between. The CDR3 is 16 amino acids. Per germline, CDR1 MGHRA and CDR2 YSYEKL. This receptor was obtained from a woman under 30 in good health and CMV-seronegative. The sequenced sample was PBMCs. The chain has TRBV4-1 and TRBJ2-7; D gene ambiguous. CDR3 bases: TGCGCCAGCAGCCAAAAGGCAGGTGGATCCTCCTACGAGCAGTACTTC. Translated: CASSQKAGGSSYEQYF.